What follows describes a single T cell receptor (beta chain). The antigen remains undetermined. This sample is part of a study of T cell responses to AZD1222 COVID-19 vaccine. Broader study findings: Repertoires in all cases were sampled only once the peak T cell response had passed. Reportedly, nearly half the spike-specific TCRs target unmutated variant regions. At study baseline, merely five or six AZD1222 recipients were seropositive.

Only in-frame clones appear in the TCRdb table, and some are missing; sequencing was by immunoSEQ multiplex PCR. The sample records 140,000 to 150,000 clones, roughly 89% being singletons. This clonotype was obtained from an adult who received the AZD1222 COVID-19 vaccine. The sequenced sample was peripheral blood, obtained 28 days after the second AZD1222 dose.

CDR3 sequence reads: CASSLRGAGTGGEKLFF. As DNA, the CDR3 is TGTGCCAGCAGCTTAAGGGGTGCCGGGACAGGGGGCGAAAAACTGTTTTTT. The rearrangement uses TRBV7-8 and TRBJ1-4; TRBD1 aligns across 12 bases. Unmatched junction bases numbered 9, after V lost 2 bases and J lost 8 bases. Germline V gene lookup returns CDR1 SGHVS and CDR2 FQNEAQ. This CDR3 has 17 residues.